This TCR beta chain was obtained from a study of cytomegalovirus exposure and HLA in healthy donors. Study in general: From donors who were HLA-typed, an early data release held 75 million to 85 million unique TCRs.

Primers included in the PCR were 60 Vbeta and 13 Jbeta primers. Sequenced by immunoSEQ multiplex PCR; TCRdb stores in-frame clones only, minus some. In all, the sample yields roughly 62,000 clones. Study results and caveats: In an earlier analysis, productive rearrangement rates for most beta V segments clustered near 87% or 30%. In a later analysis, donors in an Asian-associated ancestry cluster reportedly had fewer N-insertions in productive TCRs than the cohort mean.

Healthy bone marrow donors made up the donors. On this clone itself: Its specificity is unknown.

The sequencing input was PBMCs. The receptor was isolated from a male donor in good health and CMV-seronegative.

CDR3 nucleotides: TGTGCCAGCAGCTTATCAGGGGTCTCCTACGAGCAGTACTTC. Protein product: CASSLSGVSYEQYF. The chain has TRBV7-8 and TRBJ2-7; D may be TRBD1 (6 bases). Trimming removed 2 bases at V and 0 bases at J, with 8 bases between. Germline-derived CDR1 and CDR2 are SGHVS and FQNEAQ. The CDR3 totals 14 residues.